The rows below give T cell receptor beta chains drawn from one sample of a study of T cell clones after liver transplantation. Measured with immunoSEQ multiplex PCR; TCRdb has only the in-frame clones, and not every one. Among more than 95,000 clones listed, about 80% were seen once. The sequencing used CD4+ T cells from blood, collected approximately 43 months after liver transplant. The origin of the receptors is a human patient who received a liver transplant. Some T cells may trace back to the graft donor. Each CDR3 is given with its conserved first and last residue. D genes are given only for firm matches. Size tells how often a clone was seen (once, few, many) or the class of an expanded clone, and some rows leave it out.

d_call: .; clone_size: .; v_call: TRBV11-2; j_call: TRBJ2-1; cdr3_aa: CASSRGRDEQFF; cdr3_nt: TGTGCCAGCAGCCGCGGCAGGGATGAGCAGTTCTTC
d_call: TRBD2; clone_size: .; v_call: TRBV11-1; j_call: TRBJ2-1; cdr3_aa: CASSTRSGNRDEQFF; cdr3_nt: TGTGCCAGCAGCACCCGAAGCGGGAACCGCGATGAGCAGTTCTTC
d_call: TRBD2; clone_size: few; v_call: TRBV7-3; j_call: TRBJ2-1; cdr3_aa: CASSLGRGRNEQFF; cdr3_nt: TGTGCCAGCAGCTTGGGGAGGGGACGGAATGAGCAGTTCTTC
d_call: TRBD1; clone_size: .; v_call: TRBV6-1; j_call: TRBJ1-2; cdr3_aa: CASSEEQGDGYTF; cdr3_nt: TGTGCCAGCAGTGAAGAACAGGGGGACGGCTACACCTTC
d_call: .; clone_size: .; v_call: TRBV11-3; j_call: TRBJ2-7; cdr3_aa: CASSPGAGELTPHEQYF; cdr3_nt: TGTGCCAGCAGCCCGGGGGCTGGGGAGCTCACGCCCCACGAGCAGTACTTC
d_call: .; clone_size: .; v_call: TRBV15; j_call: TRBJ2-7; cdr3_aa: CATSRAGKSEQYF; cdr3_nt: TGTGCCACCAGCAGGGCAGGGAAATCCGAGCAGTACTTC
d_call: TRBD2; clone_size: once; v_call: TRBV5-1; j_call: TRBJ2-7; cdr3_aa: CASSAGLAGGFFNEQYF; cdr3_nt: TGCGCCAGCAGCGCGGGACTAGCGGGAGGATTTTTTAACGAGCAGTACTTC
d_call: .; clone_size: .; v_call: TRBV2; j_call: TRBJ1-1; cdr3_aa: CASSGVSSPAFF; cdr3_nt: TGTGCCAGCAGTGGGGTGAGCAGCCCAGCTTTCTTT
d_call: .; clone_size: .; v_call: TRBV7-6; j_call: TRBJ2-5; cdr3_aa: CASSLGQSETQYF; cdr3_nt: TGTGCCAGCAGCTTAGGACAGTCGGAGACCCAGTACTTC
d_call: .; clone_size: .; v_call: TRBV5-1; j_call: TRBJ2-1; cdr3_aa: CASSRDFGNNEQFF; cdr3_nt: TGCGCCAGCAGCAGGGACTTCGGGAACAATGAGCAGTTCTTC
d_call: .; clone_size: .; v_call: TRBV10-1; j_call: TRBJ2-3; cdr3_aa: CASSVTGSTDTQYF; cdr3_nt: TGCGCCAGCAGTGTAACCGGTAGCACAGATACGCAGTATTTT
d_call: TRBD2; clone_size: .; v_call: TRBV4-2; j_call: TRBJ2-1; cdr3_aa: CASSQISGRSYNEQFF; cdr3_nt: TGTGCCAGCAGCCAGATTAGCGGGAGGTCCTACAATGAGCAGTTCTTC
d_call: .; clone_size: .; v_call: TRBV6-1; j_call: TRBJ1-3; cdr3_aa: CASSFHPSSGNTIYF; cdr3_nt: TGTGCCAGCAGTTTTCACCCGAGCTCTGGAAACACCATATATTTT
d_call: TRBD2; clone_size: .; v_call: TRBV19; j_call: TRBJ2-1; cdr3_aa: CASSIELAEDNEQFF; cdr3_nt: TGTGCCAGTAGTATAGAACTAGCGGAGGATAATGAGCAGTTCTTC
d_call: TRBD1; clone_size: .; v_call: TRBV4-1; j_call: TRBJ1-2; cdr3_aa: CASSQVSGGSKDGYTF; cdr3_nt: TGCGCCAGCAGCCAAGTTTCAGGGGGCTCCAAAGATGGCTACACCTTC
d_call: .; clone_size: .; v_call: TRBV2; j_call: TRBJ1-6; cdr3_aa: CASNRGKTTRNSPLHF; cdr3_nt: TGTGCCAGCAATCGTGGCAAAACCACTCGAAATTCACCCCTCCACTTT
d_call: .; clone_size: .; v_call: TRBV11-3; j_call: TRBJ2-1; cdr3_aa: CASSLNGQREGFDEQFF; cdr3_nt: TGTGCCAGCAGCTTAAACGGACAGCGAGAGGGGTTTGATGAGCAGTTCTTC
d_call: TRBD1; clone_size: .; v_call: TRBV7-8; j_call: TRBJ2-7; cdr3_aa: CASSPGQGVGEQYF; cdr3_nt: TGTGCCAGCAGCCCCGGACAGGGGGTCGGCGAGCAGTACTTC
d_call: .; clone_size: few; v_call: TRBV5-1; j_call: TRBJ1-4; cdr3_aa: CASSLGGARGNEKLFF; cdr3_nt: TGCGCCAGCAGCTTGGGTGGGGCGAGGGGCAATGAAAAACTGTTTTTT
d_call: TRBD2; clone_size: .; v_call: TRBV5-1; j_call: TRBJ2-1; cdr3_aa: CASSQGTSGENEQFF; cdr3_nt: TGCGCCAGCAGTCAAGGGACTAGCGGGGAGAATGAGCAGTTCTTC